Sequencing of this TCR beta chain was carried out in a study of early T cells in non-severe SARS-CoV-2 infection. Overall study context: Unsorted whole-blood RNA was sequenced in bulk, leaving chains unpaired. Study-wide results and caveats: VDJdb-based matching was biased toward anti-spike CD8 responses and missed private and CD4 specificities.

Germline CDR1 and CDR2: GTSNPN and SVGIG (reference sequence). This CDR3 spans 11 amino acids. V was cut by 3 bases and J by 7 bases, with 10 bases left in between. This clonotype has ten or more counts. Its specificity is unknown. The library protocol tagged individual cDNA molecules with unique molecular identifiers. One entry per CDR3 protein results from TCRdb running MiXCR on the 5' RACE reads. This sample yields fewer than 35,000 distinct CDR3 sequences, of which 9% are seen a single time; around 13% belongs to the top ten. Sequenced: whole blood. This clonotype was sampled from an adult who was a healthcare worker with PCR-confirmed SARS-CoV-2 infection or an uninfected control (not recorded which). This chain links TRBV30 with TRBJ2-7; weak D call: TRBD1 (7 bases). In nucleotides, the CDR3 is TGTGCCTGGAGCCAGGGGGGAGAGCAGTACTTC. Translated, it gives CAWSQGGEQYF.